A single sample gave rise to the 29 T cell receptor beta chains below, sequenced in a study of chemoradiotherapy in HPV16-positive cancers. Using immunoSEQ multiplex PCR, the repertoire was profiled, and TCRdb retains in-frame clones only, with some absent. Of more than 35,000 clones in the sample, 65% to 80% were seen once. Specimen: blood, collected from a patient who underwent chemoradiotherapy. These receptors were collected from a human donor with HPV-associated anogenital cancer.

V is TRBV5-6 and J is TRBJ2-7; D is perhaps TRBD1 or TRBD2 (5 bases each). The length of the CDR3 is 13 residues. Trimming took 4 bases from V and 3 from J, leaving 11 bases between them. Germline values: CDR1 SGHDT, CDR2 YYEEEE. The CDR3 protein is CASSGRDRYEQYF. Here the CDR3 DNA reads TGTGCCAGCAGCGGACGGGACCGCTACGAGCAGTACTTC.

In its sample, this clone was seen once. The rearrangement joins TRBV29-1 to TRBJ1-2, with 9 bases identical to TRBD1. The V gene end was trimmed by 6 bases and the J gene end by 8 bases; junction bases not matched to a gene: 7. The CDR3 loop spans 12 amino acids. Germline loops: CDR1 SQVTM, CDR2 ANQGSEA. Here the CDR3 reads CSVATGGGGYTF. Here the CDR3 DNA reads TGCAGCGTCGCGACAGGGGGAGGAGGCTACACCTTC.

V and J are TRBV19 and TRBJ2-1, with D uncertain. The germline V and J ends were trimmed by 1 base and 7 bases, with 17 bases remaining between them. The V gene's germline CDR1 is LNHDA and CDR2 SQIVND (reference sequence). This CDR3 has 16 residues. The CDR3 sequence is CASSIAPGLVLNEQFF. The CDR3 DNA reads TGTGCCAGTAGTATAGCACCGGGTCTGGTATTAAATGAGCAGTTCTTC.

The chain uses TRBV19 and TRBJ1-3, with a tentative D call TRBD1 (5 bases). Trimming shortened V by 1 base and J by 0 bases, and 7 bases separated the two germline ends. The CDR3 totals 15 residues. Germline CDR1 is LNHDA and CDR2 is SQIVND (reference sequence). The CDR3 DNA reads TGTGCCAGTAGTATAGGACAGAGCTCTGGAAACACCATATATTTT. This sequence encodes CASSIGQSSGNTIYF. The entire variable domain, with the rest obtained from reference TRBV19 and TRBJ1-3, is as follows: DGGITQSPKYLFRKEGQNVTLSCEQNLNHDAMYWYRQDPGQGLRLIYYSQIVNDFQKGDIAEGYSVSREKKESFPLTVTSAQKNPTAFYLCASSIGQSSGNTIYFGEGSWLTVV.

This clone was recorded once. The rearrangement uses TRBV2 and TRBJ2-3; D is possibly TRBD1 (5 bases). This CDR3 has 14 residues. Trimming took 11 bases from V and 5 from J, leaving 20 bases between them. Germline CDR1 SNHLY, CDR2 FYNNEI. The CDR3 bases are TGTGCCTCCCCCTTCCAGGGAAGGGTAGATACGCAGTATTTT. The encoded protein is CASPFQGRVDTQYF.

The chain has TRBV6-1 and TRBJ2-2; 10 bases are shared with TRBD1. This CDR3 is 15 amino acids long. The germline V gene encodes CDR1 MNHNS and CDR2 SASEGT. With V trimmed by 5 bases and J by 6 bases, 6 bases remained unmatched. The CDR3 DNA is TGTGCCAGCAGTAGCCGGGACAGGGGTGCCGGGGAGCTGTTTTTT. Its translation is CASSSRDRGAGELFF.

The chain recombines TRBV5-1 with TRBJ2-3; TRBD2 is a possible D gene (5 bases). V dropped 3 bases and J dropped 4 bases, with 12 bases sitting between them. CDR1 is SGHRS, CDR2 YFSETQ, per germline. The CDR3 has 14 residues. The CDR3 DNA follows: TGCGCCAGCAGCTCCGGGGTTGTAGCAGATACGCAGTATTTT. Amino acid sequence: CASSSGVVADTQYF.

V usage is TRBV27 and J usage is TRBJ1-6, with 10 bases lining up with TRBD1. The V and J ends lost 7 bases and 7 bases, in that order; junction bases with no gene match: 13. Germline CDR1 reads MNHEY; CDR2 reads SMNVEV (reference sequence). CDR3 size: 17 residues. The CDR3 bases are TGTGCCAGCACTCGCGGACAGGGGGAACCCCGAAATTCACCCCTCCACTTT. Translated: CASTRGQGEPRNSPLHF.

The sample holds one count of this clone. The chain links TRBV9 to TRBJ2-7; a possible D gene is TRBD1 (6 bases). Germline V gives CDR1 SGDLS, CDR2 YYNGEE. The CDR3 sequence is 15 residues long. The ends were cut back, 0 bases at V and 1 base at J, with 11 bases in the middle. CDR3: CASSVDQGWSYEQYF. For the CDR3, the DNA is TGTGCCAGCAGCGTAGACCAGGGGTGGTCCTACGAGCAGTACTTC.

CDR3 loop: CASSRTGDRSHEQYF. The CDR3, as DNA: TGTGCCAGCAGCCGGACTGGGGACAGATCCCACGAGCAGTACTTC. The chain has TRBV2 and TRBJ2-7; 7 bases align to TRBD1. The CDR3 contains 15 residues. The germline V gene encodes CDR1 SNHLY and CDR2 FYNNEI. Germline trimming cut 6 bases from V and 5 bases from J; bases unmatched to any gene: 13.

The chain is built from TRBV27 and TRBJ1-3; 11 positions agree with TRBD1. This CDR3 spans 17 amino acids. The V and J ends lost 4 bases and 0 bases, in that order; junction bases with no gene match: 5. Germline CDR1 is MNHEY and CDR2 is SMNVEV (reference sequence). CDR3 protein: CASSSMGQGDSGNTIYF. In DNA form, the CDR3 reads TGTGCCAGCAGTTCCATGGGACAGGGGGACTCTGGAAACACCATATATTTT.

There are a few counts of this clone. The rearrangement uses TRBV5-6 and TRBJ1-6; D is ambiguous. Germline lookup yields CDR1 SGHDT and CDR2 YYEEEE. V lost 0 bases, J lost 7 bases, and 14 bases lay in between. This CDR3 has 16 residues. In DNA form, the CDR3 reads TGTGCCAGCAGCTTGGGACCGGACGGAAAAAATTCACCCCTCCACTTT. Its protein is CASSLGPDGKNSPLHF. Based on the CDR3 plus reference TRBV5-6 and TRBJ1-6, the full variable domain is DAGVTQSPTHLIKTRGQQVTLRCSPKSGHDTVSWYQQALGQGPQFIFQYYEEEERQRGNFPDRFSGHQFPNYSSELNVNALLLGDSALYLCASSLGPDGKNSPLHFGNGTRLTVT.

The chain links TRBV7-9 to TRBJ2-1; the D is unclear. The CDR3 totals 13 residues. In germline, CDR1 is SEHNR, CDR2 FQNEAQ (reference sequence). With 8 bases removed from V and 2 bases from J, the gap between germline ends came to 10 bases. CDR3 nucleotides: TGTGCCAGCTGTGTTGCGGCCTACAATGAGCAGTTCTTC. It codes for CASCVAAYNEQFF.

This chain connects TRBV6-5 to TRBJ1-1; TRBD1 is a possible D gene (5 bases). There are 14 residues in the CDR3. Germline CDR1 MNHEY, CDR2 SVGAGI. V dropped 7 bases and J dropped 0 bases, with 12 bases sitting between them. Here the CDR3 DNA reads TGTGCCAGCACGTCCGGGACCGTGAACACTGAAGCTTTCTTT. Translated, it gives CASTSGTVNTEAFF.

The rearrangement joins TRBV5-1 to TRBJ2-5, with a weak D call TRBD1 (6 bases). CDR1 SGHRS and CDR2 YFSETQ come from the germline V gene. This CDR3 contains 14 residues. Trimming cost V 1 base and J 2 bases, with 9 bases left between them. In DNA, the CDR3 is TGCGCCAGCAGCTTGACAGGGATGCAAGAGACCCAGTACTTC. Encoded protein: CASSLTGMQETQYF.

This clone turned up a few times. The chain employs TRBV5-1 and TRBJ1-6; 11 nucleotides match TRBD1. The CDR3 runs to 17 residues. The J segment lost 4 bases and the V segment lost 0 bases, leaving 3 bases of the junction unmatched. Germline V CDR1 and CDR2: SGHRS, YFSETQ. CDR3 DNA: TGCGCCAGCAGCTTGGCAGGGACAGGGGGATATAATTCACCCCTCCACTTT. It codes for CASSLAGTGGYNSPLHF.

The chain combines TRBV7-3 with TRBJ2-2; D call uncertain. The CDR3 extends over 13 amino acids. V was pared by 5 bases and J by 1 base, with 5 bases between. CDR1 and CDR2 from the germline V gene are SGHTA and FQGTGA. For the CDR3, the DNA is TGTGCCAGCAGCCCCCGGAACACCGGGGAGCTGTTTTTT. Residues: CASSPRNTGELFF. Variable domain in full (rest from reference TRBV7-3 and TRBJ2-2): GAGVSQTPSNKVTEKGKYVELRCDPISGHTALYWYRQSLGQGPEFLIYFQGTGAADDSGLPNDRFFAVRPEGSVSTLKIQRTERGDSAVYLCASSPRNTGELFFGEGSRLTVL.

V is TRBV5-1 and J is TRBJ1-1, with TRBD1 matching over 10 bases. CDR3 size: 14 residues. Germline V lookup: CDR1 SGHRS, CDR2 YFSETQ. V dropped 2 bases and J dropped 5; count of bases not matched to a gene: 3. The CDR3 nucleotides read TGCGCCAGCAGCTTCACGGGACAGGGGACTGAAGCTTTCTTT. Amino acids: CASSFTGQGTEAFF.

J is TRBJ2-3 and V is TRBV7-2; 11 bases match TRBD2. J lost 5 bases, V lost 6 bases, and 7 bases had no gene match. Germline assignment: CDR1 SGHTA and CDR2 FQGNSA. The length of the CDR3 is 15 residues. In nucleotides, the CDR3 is TGTGCCAGCAGATTGATAGCGGGGGGGCGAGATACGCAGTATTTT. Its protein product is CASRLIAGGRDTQYF.

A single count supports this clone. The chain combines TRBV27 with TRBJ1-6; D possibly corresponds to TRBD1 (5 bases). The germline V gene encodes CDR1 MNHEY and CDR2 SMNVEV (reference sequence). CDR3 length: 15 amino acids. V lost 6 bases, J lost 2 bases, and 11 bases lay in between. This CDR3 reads CASRPRGAYNSPLHF. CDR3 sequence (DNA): TGTGCCAGCAGGCCTCGGGGGGCCTATAATTCACCCCTCCACTTT.

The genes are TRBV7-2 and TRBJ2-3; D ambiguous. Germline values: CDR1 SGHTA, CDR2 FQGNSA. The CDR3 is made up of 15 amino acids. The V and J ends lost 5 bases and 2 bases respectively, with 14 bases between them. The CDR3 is CASSPTRHLTDTQYF. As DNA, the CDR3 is TGTGCCAGCAGCCCGACCAGACACCTCACAGATACGCAGTATTTT.

The CDR3 coding sequence is TGTGCCAGCTCACCCGGCGGGGTCTCCTACAATGAGCAGTTCTTC. It specifies CASSPGGVSYNEQFF. The chain employs TRBV18 and TRBJ2-1, with TRBD2 as a possible D gene (6 bases). CDR1 KGHSH and CDR2 LQKENI come from the germline V gene. The CDR3 contains 15 residues. V shed 3 bases and J shed 0 bases, with 9 bases lying between them.

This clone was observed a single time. For the CDR3, the DNA is TGCGCCAGCAGCTTAGCGGGGGGAGCCGGGGAGCTGTTTTTT. This gives the protein CASSLAGGAGELFF. V and J are TRBV5-1 and TRBJ2-2, with 9 bases identical to TRBD2. The length of the CDR3 is 14 residues. Germline CDR1 and CDR2: SGHRS and YFSETQ. With V trimmed by 2 bases and J by 6 bases, 2 bases remained unmatched.

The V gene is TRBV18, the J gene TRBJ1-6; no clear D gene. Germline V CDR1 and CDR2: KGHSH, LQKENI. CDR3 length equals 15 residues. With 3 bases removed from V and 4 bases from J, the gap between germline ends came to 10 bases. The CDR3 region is CASSPTSDYNSPLHF. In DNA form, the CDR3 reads TGTGCCAGCTCACCGACGTCAGATTATAATTCACCCCTCCACTTT.

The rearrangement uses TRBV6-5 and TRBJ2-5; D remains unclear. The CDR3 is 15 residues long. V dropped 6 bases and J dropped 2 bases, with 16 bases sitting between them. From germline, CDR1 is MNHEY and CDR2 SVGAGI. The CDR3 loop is CASSHTGGYQETQYF. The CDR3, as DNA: TGTGCCAGCAGCCACACGGGTGGTTATCAAGAGACCCAGTACTTC.

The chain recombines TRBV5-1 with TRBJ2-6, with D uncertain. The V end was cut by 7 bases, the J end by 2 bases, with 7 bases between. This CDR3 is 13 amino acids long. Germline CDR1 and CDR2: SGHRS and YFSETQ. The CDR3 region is CASGQAGANVLTF. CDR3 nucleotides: TGCGCCAGCGGGCAGGCTGGGGCCAACGTCCTGACTTTC.

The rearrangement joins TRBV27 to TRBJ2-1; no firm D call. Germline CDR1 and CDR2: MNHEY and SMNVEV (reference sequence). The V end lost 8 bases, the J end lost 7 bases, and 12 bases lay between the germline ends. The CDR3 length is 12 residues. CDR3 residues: CASFANWNEQFF. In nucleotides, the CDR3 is TGTGCCAGCTTTGCGAACTGGAATGAGCAGTTCTTC.

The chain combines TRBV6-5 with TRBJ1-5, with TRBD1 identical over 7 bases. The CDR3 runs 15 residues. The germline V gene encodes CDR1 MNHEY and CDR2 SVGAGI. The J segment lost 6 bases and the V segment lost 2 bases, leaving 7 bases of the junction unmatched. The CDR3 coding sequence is TGTGCCAGCAGTTACCAGGGGGAGCGCGGTCAGCCCCAGCATTTT. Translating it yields CASSYQGERGQPQHF.

CDR3 in amino acids: CASSAGLAGGNEQFF. In DNA, the CDR3 is TGCGCCAGCAGCGCGGGACTAGCGGGGGGCAATGAGCAGTTCTTC. The chain couples TRBV5-1 to TRBJ2-1; 15 nucleotides line up with TRBD2. Germline CDR1 reads SGHRS; CDR2 reads YFSETQ. CDR3 size: 15 residues. The trim removed 4 bases at V and 6 bases at J, leaving 2 bases unmatched.